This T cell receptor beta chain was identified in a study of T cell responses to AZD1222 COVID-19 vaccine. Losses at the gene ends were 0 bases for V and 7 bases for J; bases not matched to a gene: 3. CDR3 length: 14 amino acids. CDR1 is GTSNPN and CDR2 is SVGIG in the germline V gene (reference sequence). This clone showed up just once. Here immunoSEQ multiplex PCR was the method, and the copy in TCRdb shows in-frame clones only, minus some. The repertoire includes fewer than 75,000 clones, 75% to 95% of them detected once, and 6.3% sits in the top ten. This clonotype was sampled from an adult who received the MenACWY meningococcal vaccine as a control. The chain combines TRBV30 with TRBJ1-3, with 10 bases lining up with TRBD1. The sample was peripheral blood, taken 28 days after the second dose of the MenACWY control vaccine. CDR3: CAWSVGQGVNTIYF. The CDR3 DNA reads TGTGCCTGGAGTGTTGGACAGGGGGTGAACACCATATATTTT.